This T cell receptor (beta chain) was recorded in a study of blood T cell repertoires in COVID-19. In the study's own analysis: Amplification of reference gene primers provided the estimated nucleated cell counts. Assay used: immunoSEQ multiplex PCR; TCRdb lists only in-frame clones, some missing. That table furnishes V, J and clone size, whereas the DNA furnished D and trimming. The table includes some 87,000 clones, approximately 81% detected once. Germline loops: CDR1 SEHNR, CDR2 FQNEAQ (reference sequence). The CDR3 totals 16 residues. The J segment lost 5 bases and the V segment lost 5 bases, leaving 13 bases of the junction unmatched.

The TCR was taken from a man at least 80 years old with active or convalescent COVID-19. Sequencing was performed on peripheral blood. The chain employs TRBV7-9 and TRBJ2-7, with 9 bases identical to TRBD2. The CDR3, as DNA: TGTGCCAGCAGCCCGGGCGCGGGCGGGGGGGCTGACGAGCAGTACTTC. Protein: CASSPGAGGGADEQYF.